These 11 T cell receptor beta chains were sequenced from one sample in a study of CD8 T cells in ankylosing spondylitis. MiXCR was run by TCRdb on the 5' RACE reads, yielding one entry per CDR3 protein. In the table there are about 150,000 distinct CDR3 sequences, 40% to 50% of which are singletons. The sequencing input was synovial fluid, either unsorted or a sorted T cell fraction (not recorded which). Source of these receptors: a male donor with ankylosing spondylitis.

This chain links TRBV7-9 with TRBJ2-7; possibly TRBD1 or TRBD2 for D (5 bases each). The CDR3 has 15 amino acids. Trimming removed 1 base at V and 3 bases at J, with 13 bases between. The V gene's germline CDR1 is SEHNR and CDR2 FQNEAQ (reference sequence). CDR3 sequence: CASSLVPGHDYEQYF. CDR3 sequence (DNA): TGTGCCAGCAGCTTAGTTCCGGGGCACGACTACGAGCAGTACTTC. Looking up the rest from reference TRBV7-9 and TRBJ2-7 gives the full variable domain: DTGVSQNPRHKITKRGQNVTFRCDPISEHNRLYWYRQTLGQGPEFLTYFQNEAQLEKSRLLSDRFSAERPKGSFSTLEIQRTEQGDSAMYLCASSLVPGHDYEQYFGPGTRLTVT.

This clonotype was observed a few times. The J gene is TRBJ2-7, the V gene TRBV12-3 or TRBV12-4; 7 bases align to TRBD1. Trimming took 5 bases from V and 3 from J; bases not matched to a gene: 13. The CDR3 loop spans 16 amino acids. Here the CDR3 reads CASSHLGGFWIYEQYF. CDR3 DNA: TGTGCCAGCAGTCACTTAGGGGGCTTCTGGATCTACGAGCAGTACTTC.

There are a few counts of this clonotype. The chain employs TRBV4-1 and TRBJ2-7; D unresolved. The CDR3 consists of 16 residues. The germline V and J ends were trimmed by 0 bases and 2 bases, with 14 bases remaining between them. Per germline, CDR1 MGHRA and CDR2 YSYEKL. The DNA of the CDR3 is TGCGCCAGCAGCCAAGATCTGCAGCTCCCCACCTACGAGCAGTACTTC. Its protein product is CASSQDLQLPTYEQYF.

The J gene is TRBJ1-5, the V gene TRBV4-1; TRBD1 is a possible D gene (6 bases). Germline V gives CDR1 MGHRA, CDR2 YSYEKL. The CDR3 contains 16 residues. With 2 bases removed from V and 1 base from J, the gap between germline ends came to 12 bases. CDR3: CASSQLPRGSNQPQHF. CDR3 bases: TGCGCCAGCAGCCAACTCCCAAGGGGGAGCAATCAGCCCCAGCATTTT.

This clonotype was detected ten times or more. CDR3 amino acids: CASSQGVGEPYEKLFF. Here the CDR3 DNA reads TGCGCCAGCAGCCAAGGCGTAGGGGAACCATATGAAAAACTGTTTTTT. The chain combines TRBV4-3 with TRBJ1-4, with D tentatively TRBD1 (5 bases). V lost 1 base and J 6 bases, leaving 15 bases between the germline ends. Germline CDR1 is LGHNA and CDR2 is YSLEER. The CDR3 is 16 amino acids.

J is TRBJ2-3 and V is TRBV7-8, with 8 bases lining up with TRBD2. CDR3 length equals 14 residues. The J segment lost 4 bases and the V segment lost 5 bases, leaving 5 bases of the junction unmatched. Per germline, CDR1 SGHVS and CDR2 FQNEAQ. This chain's CDR3 is CASSISGTPDTQYF. The CDR3, as DNA: TGTGCCAGCAGCATTAGCGGGACTCCAGATACGCAGTATTTT.

This clonotype has only a few counts. The V and J genes are TRBV20-1 and TRBJ1-5, with a tentative D call TRBD1 (5 bases). Germline V gene sequence: CDR1 DFQATT, CDR2 SNEGSKA (reference sequence). Trimming took off 3 bases at V and 4 bases at J, with 13 bases between the two ends. The CDR3 is 14 amino acids. CDR3 residues: CSARSGRENQPQHF. CDR3 coding DNA: TGCAGTGCTAGGTCGGGCAGGGAAAATCAGCCCCAGCATTTT.

In its sample, this clonotype was seen a few times. CDR3 region: CASSQDPGWHPKGIQYF. CDR3 DNA sequence: TGCGCCAGCAGCCAAGACCCAGGGTGGCATCCAAAGGGCATTCAGTACTTC. The rearrangement links TRBV4-3 to TRBJ2-4; D might be TRBD1 (5 bases). Germline V gives CDR1 LGHNA, CDR2 YSLEER. V was pared by 0 bases and J by 9 bases, with 21 bases between. This CDR3 has 17 residues.

This clonotype was seen more than once but under ten times. This chain links TRBV12-3 or TRBV12-4 with TRBJ1-1; D possibly corresponds to TRBD1 (5 bases). Trimming cost V 4 bases and J 5 bases, with 11 bases left between them. This CDR3 is built from 13 residues. This CDR3 reads CASSSEGWTEAFF. Written as DNA, the CDR3 is TGTGCCAGCAGTTCTGAGGGGTGGACTGAAGCTTTCTTT.

The chain is built from TRBV6-5 and TRBJ2-5, with 13 bases matching TRBD2. The germline V gene encodes CDR1 MNHEY and CDR2 SVGAGI. CDR3 length equals 17 residues. With 2 bases clipped from V and 1 base from J, the junction kept 4 bases outside the gene matches. CDR3 DNA: TGTGCCAGCAGTTACCTAGGGACTAGCGGGGTCCAAGAGACCCAGTACTTC. Translated: CASSYLGTSGVQETQYF.

The rearrangement joins TRBV6-5 to TRBJ2-3, with TRBD2 matching over 11 bases. CDR1 and CDR2 (germline): MNHEY, SVGAGI. The CDR3 consists of 16 residues. J was trimmed by 4 bases and V by 4 bases; bases with no gene match: 7. The CDR3 DNA reads TGTGCCAGCAGTTTAGCGGGAGGGCCTTGGGCAGATACGCAGTATTTT. This sequence encodes CASSLAGGPWADTQYF.